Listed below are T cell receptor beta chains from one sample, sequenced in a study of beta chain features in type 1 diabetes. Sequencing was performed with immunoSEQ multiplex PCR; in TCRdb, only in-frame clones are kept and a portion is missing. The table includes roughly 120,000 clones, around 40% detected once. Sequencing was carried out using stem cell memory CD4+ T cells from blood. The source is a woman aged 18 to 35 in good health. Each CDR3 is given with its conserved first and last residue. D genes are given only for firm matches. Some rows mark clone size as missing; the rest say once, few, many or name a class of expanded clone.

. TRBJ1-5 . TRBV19 TGTGCCAGTAGAACCGGGACAAGCCTCGGCAATCAGCCCCGGCATTTT CASRTGTSLGNQPRHF
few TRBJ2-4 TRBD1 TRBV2 TGTGCCAGCAGTGAAGGGGGACAGCAGTACTTC CASSEGGQQYF
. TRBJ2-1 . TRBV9 TGTGCCAGCAGCGTAGTTCCCGGGAGCTCCTACAATGAGCAGTTCTTC CASSVVPGSSYNEQFF
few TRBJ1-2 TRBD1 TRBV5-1 TGCGCCAGCAGCGCTTTACAGGGGGCTTCTGGCTACACCTTC CASSALQGASGYTF
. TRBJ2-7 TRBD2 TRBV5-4 TGTGCCAGCAGCTATCTAGCGGGAGTTTCCTACGAGCAGTACTTC CASSYLAGVSYEQYF
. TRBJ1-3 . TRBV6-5 TGTGCCAGCAGTTACTTACAGGGTGGAAACACCATATATTTT CASSYLQGGNTIYF
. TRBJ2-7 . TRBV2 TGTGCCAGCAGTGAAAGTCAGGGGCTGTACGAGCAGTACTTC CASSESQGLYEQYF
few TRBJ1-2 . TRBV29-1 TGCAGCGTTGTCGTGCTTAGAGGTGGCTACACCTTC CSVVVLRGGYTF
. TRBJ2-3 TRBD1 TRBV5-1 TGCGCCAGCAGCCTGAGACAGGGGGTAATGACAGATACGCAGTATTTT CASSLRQGVMTDTQYF
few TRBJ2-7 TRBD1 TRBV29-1 TGCAGCGTCCTATTTACCGGGACAGGGTCCTACGAGCAGTACTTC CSVLFTGTGSYEQYF
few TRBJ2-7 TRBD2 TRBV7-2 TGTGCCAGCAGCTTTCAAGCGGGAGGTACCGAGCAGTACTTC CASSFQAGGTEQYF
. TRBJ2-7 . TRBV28 TGTGCCAGCAGTTCGGGACCAACAGGGTCCTACGAGCAGTACTTC CASSSGPTGSYEQYF
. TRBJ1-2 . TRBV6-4 TGTGCCAGCAGTGAAGTCCCGGGAAAATATGGCTACACCTTC CASSEVPGKYGYTF
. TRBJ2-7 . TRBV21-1 TGTGCCAGCAGCAGGTATACCCCCAGCGGATACTCCTACGAGCAGTACTTC CASSRYTPSGYSYEQYF
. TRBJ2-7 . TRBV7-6 TGTGCCAGCAGCATACGACAGAATTCCTACGAGCAGTACTTC CASSIRQNSYEQYF
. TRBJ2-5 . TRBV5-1 TGCGCCAGCAGCTTGGATCTCGAGACCCAGTACTTC CASSLDLETQYF
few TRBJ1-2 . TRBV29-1 TGCAGCGTTCTAGGGGAAGCAGCTAACTATGGCTACACCTTC CSVLGEAANYGYTF
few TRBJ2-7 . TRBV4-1 TGCGCCAGCAGCCAAGCGCCCGCCGGGGGCTCCTACGAGCAGTACTTC CASSQAPAGGSYEQYF
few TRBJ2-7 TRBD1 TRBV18 TGTGCCAGCTCTATGGGGACAGGGAAAAACTACGAGCAGTACTTC CASSMGTGKNYEQYF
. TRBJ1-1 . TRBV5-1 TGCGCCAGCAGCCTCCCAGGAGGTGAAGCTTTCTTT CASSLPGGEAFF
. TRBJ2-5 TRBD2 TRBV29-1 TGCAGCGCCGAAGGACTAGCGGGACAAGAGCAGTACTTC CSAEGLAGQEQYF
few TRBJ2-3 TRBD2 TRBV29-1 TGCAGCGTTGGAACTAGCGGGGGCACAGATACGCAGTATTTT CSVGTSGGTDTQYF
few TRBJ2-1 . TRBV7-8 TGTGCCAGCAGCTTAGTACAGGGTAGGTACAATGAGCAGTTCTTC CASSLVQGRYNEQFF
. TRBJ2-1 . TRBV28 TGTGCCAGCAGACAGGGATCGGTCAATGAGCAGTTCTTC CASRQGSVNEQFF
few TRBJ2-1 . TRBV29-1 TGCAGCGTTGAATACCCCAGAGAGCAGTTCTTC CSVEYPREQFF
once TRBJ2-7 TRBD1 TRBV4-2 TGTGCCAGCAGCCGGGGCGCAACCGGGACAGACTCCTACGAGCAGTACTTC CASSRGATGTDSYEQYF
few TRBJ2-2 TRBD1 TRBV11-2 TGTGCCAGCAGCTCATGGACAGGGTCGAACACCGGGGAGCTGTTTTTT CASSSWTGSNTGELFF
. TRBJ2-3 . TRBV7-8 TGTGCCAGCAGCTTATTAGCTTTGGGCACAGATACGCAGTATTTT CASSLLALGTDTQYF
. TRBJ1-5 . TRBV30 TGTGCCTGGACCCCGGGACAAACTAGCAATCAGCCCCAGCATTTT CAWTPGQTSNQPQHF
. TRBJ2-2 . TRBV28 TGTGCCAGCAGTTATCAACAGGCCGGGGAGCTGTTTTTT CASSYQQAGELFF
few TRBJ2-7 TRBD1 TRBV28 TGTGCCAGCAGGCCAGGGGGCTCATCCTCCTACGAGCAGTACTTC CASRPGGSSSYEQYF
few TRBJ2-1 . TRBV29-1 TGCAGCGTTGATCGATTTAGATATCCGTCGGATGAGCAGTTCTTC CSVDRFRYPSDEQFF
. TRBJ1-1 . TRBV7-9 TGTGCCAGCAGCTTAGGGGGGGGTAGGAACACTGAAGCTTTCTTT CASSLGGGRNTEAFF
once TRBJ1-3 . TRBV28 TGTGCCAGCAACACCGGGGGGGCTGGGATCACCATATATTTT CASNTGGAGITIYF
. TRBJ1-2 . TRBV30 TGTGCCTGGAGTGCTTTCGGGGGGTCTGGCTACACCTTC CAWSAFGGSGYTF
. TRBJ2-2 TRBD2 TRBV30 TGTGCCTGGAAGCTAGCGGGAGTGGTCGGGGAGCTGTTTTTT CAWKLAGVVGELFF
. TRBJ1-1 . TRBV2 TGTGCCAGCCACAGGGTATGGACTGAAGCTTTCTTT CASHRVWTEAFF
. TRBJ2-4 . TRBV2 TGTGCCAGCAGTGAACGTCGGGGGGACAACTTTTTAATAGCCAAAAACATTCAGTACTTC CASSERRGDNFLIAKNIQYF
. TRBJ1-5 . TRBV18 TGTGCCAGCTCACCACCGGGCAACAATCAGCCCCAGCATTTT CASSPPGNNQPQHF
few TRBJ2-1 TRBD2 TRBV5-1 TGCGCCAGCAGCTTGGACTGGCTAGCGGTCGAGACCTACCACAATGAGCAGTTCTTC CASSLDWLAVETYHNEQFF
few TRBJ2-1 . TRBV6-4 TGTGCCAGCAGCGCCCTAGGAGGGCCAGGGGAGCAGTTCTTC CASSALGGPGEQFF
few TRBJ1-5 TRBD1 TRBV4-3 TGCGCCAGCAGCCAAGATAGGTACAGGGGACAGCCCCAGCATTTT CASSQDRYRGQPQHF
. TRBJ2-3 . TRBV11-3 TGTGCCAGCAGCAAGCGACTAGTCACAGATACGCAGTATTTT CASSKRLVTDTQYF
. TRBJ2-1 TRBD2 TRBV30 TGTGCCTGGAGTTTTTTGGGGCGGGAGGGCCGACATGAGCAGTTCTTC CAWSFLGREGRHEQFF